This T cell receptor beta chain came from a study of resident and recirculating memory T cells in vitiligo. Study information: The samples were homogenized without cell sorting before genomic DNA extraction.

Study observations and caveats: TCR sequences were not conserved across biopsy sites or patients. Vitiligo lesions lacked a unique dominant clone, and clonality varied.

In the case of this clone: Its specificity is unknown.

Stable patients also lacked confetti depigmentation, a sign of active vitiligo. This CDR3 contains 14 residues. CDR1 LNHNV and CDR2 YYDKDF come from the germline V gene (reference sequence). J lost 6 bases, V lost 5 bases, and 9 bases had no gene match. The protocol was immunoSEQ multiplex PCR, while the TCRdb copy is restricted to in-frame clones and leaves out a portion. In the table there are tens of thousands of clones, 92% of which are singletons. The receptor comes from a male donor with vitiligo. The chain has TRBV15 and TRBJ2-7; 8 bases are a match to TRBD1. Sequencing was done on a sample of blood. In DNA, the CDR3 is TGTGCCACCAGCTCCCAAGGGACAGGCGGCGAGCAGTACTTC. This gives the protein CATSSQGTGGEQYF.